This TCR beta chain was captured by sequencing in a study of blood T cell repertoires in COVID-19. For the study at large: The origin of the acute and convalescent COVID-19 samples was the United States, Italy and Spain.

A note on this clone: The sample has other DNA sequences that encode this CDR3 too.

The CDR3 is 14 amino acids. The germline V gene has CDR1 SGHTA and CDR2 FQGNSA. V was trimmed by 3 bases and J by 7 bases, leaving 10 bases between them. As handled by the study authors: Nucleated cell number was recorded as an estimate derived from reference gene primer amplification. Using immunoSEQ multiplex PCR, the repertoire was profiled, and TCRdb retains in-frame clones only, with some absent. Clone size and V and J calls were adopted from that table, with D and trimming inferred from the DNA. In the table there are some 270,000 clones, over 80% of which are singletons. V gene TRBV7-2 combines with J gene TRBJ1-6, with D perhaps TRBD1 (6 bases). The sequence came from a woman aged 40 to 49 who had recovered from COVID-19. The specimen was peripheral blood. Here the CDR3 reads CASSFKQGNSPLHF. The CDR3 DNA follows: TGTGCCAGCAGCTTTAAGCAGGGGAATTCACCCCTCCACTTT. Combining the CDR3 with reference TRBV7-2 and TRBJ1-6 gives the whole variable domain GAGVSQSPSNKVTEKGKDVELRCDPISGHTALYWYRQSLGQGLEFLIYFQGNSAPDKSGLPSDRFSAERTGGSVSTLTIQRTQQEDSAVYLCASSFKQGNSPLHFGNGTRLTVT.